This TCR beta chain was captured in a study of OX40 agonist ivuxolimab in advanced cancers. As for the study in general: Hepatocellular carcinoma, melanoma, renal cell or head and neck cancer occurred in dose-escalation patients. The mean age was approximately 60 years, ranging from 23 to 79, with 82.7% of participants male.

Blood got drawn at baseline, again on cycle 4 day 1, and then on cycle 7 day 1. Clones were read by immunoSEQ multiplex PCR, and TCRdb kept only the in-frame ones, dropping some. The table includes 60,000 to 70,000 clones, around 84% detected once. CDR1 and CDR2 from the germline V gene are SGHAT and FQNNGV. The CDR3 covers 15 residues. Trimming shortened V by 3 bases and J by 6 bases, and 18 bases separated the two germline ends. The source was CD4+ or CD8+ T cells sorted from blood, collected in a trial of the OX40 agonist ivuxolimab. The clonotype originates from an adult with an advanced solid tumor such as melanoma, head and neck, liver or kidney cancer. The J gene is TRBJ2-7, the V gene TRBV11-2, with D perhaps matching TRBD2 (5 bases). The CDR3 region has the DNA TGTGCCAGCAGCTTCGGCGCGGGTACTTACCTCGAGCAGTACTTC. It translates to CASSFGAGTYLEQYF.